This passage covers 10 T cell receptor beta chains from one sample sequenced in a study of blood T cell repertoires in COVID-19. Measured with immunoSEQ multiplex PCR; TCRdb has only the in-frame clones, and not every one. This sample carries approximately 70,000 clones, about nine tenths of them seen once, and the ten largest clones take over 2.5%. Sequenced input: peripheral blood. These receptors all come from a human donor in a cohort sampled during active COVID-19.

The CDR3 loop reads CASTGGMNTEAFF. The CDR3 DNA reads TGTGCCAGCACTGGGGGCATGAACACTGAAGCTTTCTTT. This chain uses TRBV2 with TRBJ1-1; a weak D match, TRBD1 (6 bases). The CDR3 contains 13 residues. The germline V gene has CDR1 SNHLY and CDR2 FYNNEI. Trimming left V 7 bases short and J 0 bases short, with 9 bases between.

The chain combines TRBV7-2 with TRBJ2-2; TRBD2 might be the D (6 bases). The germline V gene has CDR1 SGHTA and CDR2 FQGNSA. V was trimmed by 5 bases and J by 6 bases, leaving 13 bases between them. The CDR3 is 14 residues long. DNA for the CDR3: TGTGCCAGCAGCCAAACGGCGGGACCCGGGGAGCTGTTTTTT. Translated: CASSQTAGPGELFF.

The chain carries TRBV7-9 and TRBJ2-5; TRBD2 matches at 7 bases. CDR1 is SEHNR, CDR2 FQNEAQ, per germline (reference sequence). V lost 3 bases and J lost 2; bases outside the gene matches: 0. The CDR3 runs 13 residues. Here the CDR3 reads CASSLGLQETQYF. The CDR3 DNA is TGTGCCAGCAGCTTGGGACTACAAGAGACCCAGTACTTC.

In this sample, this clone turned up many times. The gene calls are TRBV5-4 and TRBJ2-2, with 7 bases lining up with TRBD1. The CDR3 loop spans 18 amino acids. Per germline, CDR1 SGHNT and CDR2 YYREEE (reference sequence). Trimming at V came to 0 bases and at J to 5 bases, leaving 13 bases not matched to a gene. CDR3 bases: TGTGCCAGCAGCTTGGGGAATCTGGGACAGTCAAGGACCGGGGAGCTGTTTTTT. Its protein product is CASSLGNLGQSRTGELFF.

The chain recombines TRBV4-1 with TRBJ1-4; no clear D gene. Germline lookup yields CDR1 MGHRA and CDR2 YSYEKL. V lost 2 bases to trimming and J lost 5 bases, with 3 bases between them. This CDR3 is 12 amino acids long. In DNA form, the CDR3 reads TGCGCCAGCAGCCAACCAAATGAAAAACTGTTTTTT. This encodes CASSQPNEKLFF.

The chain joins TRBV27 to TRBJ2-7; 7 nucleotides agree with TRBD1. Trimming removed 5 bases from V and 3 bases from J; junction bases left unmatched: 4. The germline V gene has CDR1 MNHEY and CDR2 SMNVEV (reference sequence). The CDR3 has 13 amino acids. The CDR3 bases are TGTGCCAGCAGTCCTGGGGACAGCTACGAGCAGTACTTC. It specifies CASSPGDSYEQYF.

The chain recombines TRBV27 with TRBJ2-7, with D possibly TRBD2 on 5 matching bases. V lost 1 base, J lost 12 bases, and 13 bases lay in between. The length of the CDR3 is 12 residues. CDR1 and CDR2 from the germline V gene are MNHEY and SMNVEV (reference sequence). The CDR3 reads CASSLFGDHLYF. For the CDR3, the DNA is TGTGCCAGCAGTTTATTCGGGGATCATCTGTACTTC.

The V call is TRBV4-1, the J call TRBJ2-5; D is undetermined. The germline V gene has CDR1 MGHRA and CDR2 YSYEKL. This CDR3 spans 14 amino acids. V lost 1 base and J 1 base, leaving 7 bases between the germline ends. The CDR3 sequence is CASSQGDIQETQYF. The CDR3 DNA is TGCGCCAGCAGCCAAGGAGACATCCAAGAGACCCAGTACTTC.

The CDR3 region has the DNA TGTGCCAGTACTAGACAGGGGGGAACTAATGAAAAACTGTTTTTT. This translates into CASTRQGGTNEKLFF. V gene TRBV19 combines with J gene TRBJ1-4; 9 nucleotides match TRBD1. This CDR3 is built from 15 residues. Trimming at V came to 7 bases and at J to 1 base, leaving 4 bases not matched to a gene. The germline CDR1 and CDR2 sequences are LNHDA and SQIVND (reference sequence).

The rearrangement links TRBV2 to TRBJ2-1; 7 bases fit TRBD2. The germline gives CDR1 SNHLY, CDR2 FYNNEI. The J segment lost 7 bases and the V segment lost 6 bases, leaving 6 bases of the junction unmatched. The CDR3 extends over 13 amino acids. The CDR3: CASRGGTENEQFF. For the CDR3, the DNA is TGTGCCAGCAGGGGGGGGACGGAAAATGAGCAGTTCTTC.